This T cell receptor (beta chain) is from a study of cytomegalovirus exposure and HLA in healthy donors. Study overall: Among about 380 genotyped donors, around 80% fell in the Caucasian-associated ancestry cluster.

Primers included in the PCR were 60 Vbeta and 13 Jbeta primers. Sequencing used immunoSEQ multiplex PCR; TCRdb keeps in-frame clones, though not all of them. This table holds 75,000 to 95,000 clones, about 77% found once. Healthy bone marrow donors supplied every sample. Trimming left V 3 bases short and J 0 bases short, with 9 bases between. CDR1 PRHDT and CDR2 FYEKMQ come from the germline V gene (reference sequence). CDR3 size: 15 residues. This receptor was identified in a male donor in good health and CMV-seropositive. The chain links TRBV13 to TRBJ2-1, with D perhaps matching TRBD2 (5 bases). The sample taken for sequencing was PBMCs. The CDR3 spells CASSFEADSYNEQFF. CDR3 coding DNA: TGTGCCAGCAGCTTTGAAGCGGACTCCTACAATGAGCAGTTCTTC.